The 26 T cell receptor beta chains below come from one sample, sequenced in a study of healthy donors' naive CD4 and CD8 T cells. Starting from approximately 500 ng of total RNA, TCR libraries were made with linear amplification. In TCRdb, the reads were re-called with MiXCR into one record per CDR3 protein. Of approximately 180,000 distinct CDR3 sequences listed, nearly 75% are singletons. Sequenced input: naive CD4+ and CD8+ T cells sorted from blood, pooled from several donors. These receptors originate from a pool of human donors in good health; the sample pools cells from several healthy donors.

The genes are TRBV15 and TRBJ1-5; D perhaps matches TRBD1 (5 bases). Germline values: CDR1 LNHNV, CDR2 YYDKDF (reference sequence). V lost 4 bases and J lost 2, with 9 bases in between. The CDR3 has 14 residues. Here the CDR3 DNA reads TGTGCCACCAGCACGGGGGAGGGCAATCAGCCCCAGCATTTT. It is translated as CATSTGEGNQPQHF.

This clonotype has just a few counts. The V gene is TRBV19, the J gene TRBJ2-7; 10 bases line up with TRBD1. The CDR3 sequence is 14 residues long. CDR1 and CDR2 (germline): LNHDA, SQIVND (reference sequence). Trimming took 5 bases from V and 2 from J; bases not matched to a gene: 3. CDR3 amino acids: CASSPGQGPYEQYF. CDR3 bases: TGTGCCAGTAGTCCGGGACAGGGGCCCTACGAGCAGTACTTC.

The rearrangement joins TRBV19 to TRBJ2-1; 7 bases align to TRBD1. This CDR3 has 16 amino acids. Losses at the gene ends were 6 bases for V and 4 bases for J; bases not matched to a gene: 12. Germline V CDR1 and CDR2: LNHDA, SQIVND (reference sequence). The CDR3 coding sequence is TGTGCCAGTAGCAATCCGGGACAGAACTATTACAATGAGCAGTTCTTC. The encoded protein is CASSNPGQNYYNEQFF. Together with reference TRBV19 and TRBJ2-1, the CDR3 gives the full variable domain: DGGITQSPKYLFRKEGQNVTLSCEQNLNHDAMYWYRQDPGQGLRLIYYSQIVNDFQKGDIAEGYSVSREKKESFPLTVTSAQKNPTAFYLCASSNPGQNYYNEQFFGPGTRLTVL.

The rearrangement joins TRBV29-1 to TRBJ2-5; D gene unclear. The CDR3 is 14 amino acids. Germline lookup yields CDR1 SQVTM and CDR2 ANQGSEA. V was clipped by 2 bases and J by 4 bases, with 14 bases between them. Written as DNA, the CDR3 is TGCAGCGTTGAAAGGCCAAGGGCCCGAGAGACCCAGTACTTC. This gives the protein CSVERPRARETQYF.

This chain joins TRBV30 and TRBJ2-7; D remains unclear. Germline CDR1 reads GTSNPN; CDR2 reads SVGIG (reference sequence). The CDR3 has 14 residues. Trimming took 4 bases from V and 3 from J, leaving 16 bases between them. CDR3 protein: CAWTPFLKNYEQYF. The DNA for the CDR3 is TGTGCCTGGACCCCGTTCCTTAAGAACTACGAGCAGTACTTC.

The chain uses TRBV12-3 or TRBV12-4 and TRBJ1-3; D is unresolved. CDR3 length: 11 residues. Between the trimmed V and J ends, which lost 7 bases and 5 bases, there was a span of 6 bases. The CDR3 is CASTERNTIYF. In DNA form, the CDR3 reads TGTGCCAGCACGGAAAGAAACACCATATATTTT.

This clonotype was seen once. This chain joins TRBV4-3 and TRBJ2-1; 8 nucleotides line up with TRBD2. Germline-derived CDR1 and CDR2 are LGHNA and YSLEER. This CDR3 contains 20 residues. Trimming cost V 0 bases and J 0 bases; bases outside gene matches: 13. The CDR3 DNA sequence: TGCGCCAGCAGCCAAGAATTTGCGGGAGGCAGGCCGAGCTCCTACAATGAGCAGTTCTTC. Protein product: CASSQEFAGGRPSSYNEQFF.

The J gene is TRBJ1-1, the V gene TRBV12-3 or TRBV12-4, with TRBD1 as a possible D gene (5 bases). Trimming pared 6 bases from V and 2 bases from J, leaving 13 bases between. There are 14 residues in the CDR3. CDR3 amino acids: CASRAGPGNTEAFF. In DNA, the CDR3 is TGTGCCAGCAGGGCGGGGCCGGGCAACACTGAAGCTTTCTTT.

The rearrangement joins TRBV30 to TRBJ1-1; D not certain. The CDR3 spans 12 residues. CDR1 is GTSNPN, CDR2 SVGIG, per germline (reference sequence). Deletions cut 2 bases from V and 10 bases from J, with 14 bases between. The CDR3 bases are TGTGCCTGGAGTCTTTCGGGGAGTGGAGCTTTCTTT. Its translation is CAWSLSGSGAFF.

The gene calls are TRBV12-3 or TRBV12-4 and TRBJ2-1; D might be TRBD1 or TRBD2, each matching 5 bases. V lost 7 bases, J lost 6 bases, and 16 bases lay in between. This CDR3 has 14 residues. This chain's CDR3 is CASNPGPSPNEQFF. CDR3 coding DNA: TGTGCCAGCAACCCGGGACCGTCTCCCAATGAGCAGTTCTTC.

The chain combines TRBV6-2 or TRBV6-3 with TRBJ1-1; D gene uncertain. CDR1 and CDR2 from the germline V gene are MNHEY and SVGEGT. Trimming stripped 2 bases from V and 5 bases from J, with 3 bases between. The CDR3 covers 11 residues. The DNA for the CDR3 is TGTGCCAGCAGTTACAGTACTGAAGCTTTCTTT. Amino acids: CASSYSTEAFF.

J is TRBJ2-7 and V is TRBV29-1; D ambiguous. Germline CDR1 and CDR2: SQVTM and ANQGSEA. V was pared by 3 bases and J by 3 bases, with 9 bases between. This CDR3 has 12 amino acids. This CDR3 is CSVDRGDYEQYF. CDR3 bases: TGCAGCGTTGACCGTGGGGACTACGAGCAGTACTTC.

This rearrangement joins TRBV6-5 to TRBJ1-1; D ambiguous. Germline values: CDR1 MNHEY, CDR2 SVGAGI. The germline V and J ends were trimmed by 0 bases and 4 bases, with 6 bases remaining between them. The CDR3 is made up of 13 amino acids. CDR3 sequence reads: CASSYSLFTEAFF. The CDR3 nucleotides read TGTGCCAGCAGTTACTCGCTGTTCACTGAAGCTTTCTTT.

This chain joins TRBV12-3 or TRBV12-4 and TRBJ1-2, with D hard to call. Trimming left V 6 bases short and J 4 bases short, with 12 bases between. This CDR3 is built from 13 residues. The CDR3 here is CASRHDDFYGYTF. As DNA, the CDR3 is TGTGCCAGCAGACATGACGATTTCTATGGCTACACCTTC.

The chain is built from TRBV5-4 and TRBJ1-5; 9 nucleotides agree with TRBD1. Germline CDR1 SGHNT, CDR2 YYREEE (reference sequence). Trimming cost V 0 bases and J 7 bases; bases outside gene matches: 8. The CDR3 spans 16 residues. CDR3 in amino acids: CASSLGQGDKRQPQHF. The CDR3 DNA follows: TGTGCCAGCAGCTTGGGACAGGGGGATAAGCGCCAGCCCCAGCATTTT.

The chain has TRBV7-9 and TRBJ2-7; 8 nucleotides agree with TRBD2. Trimming at V came to 3 bases and at J to 2 bases, leaving 9 bases not matched to a gene. There are 16 residues in the CDR3. CDR1 SEHNR and CDR2 FQNEAQ come from the germline V gene (reference sequence). The CDR3 region is CASSFNRKTSAYEQYF. The DNA for the CDR3 is TGTGCCAGCAGCTTTAATCGAAAGACTAGCGCCTACGAGCAGTACTTC.

The chain recombines TRBV6-5 with TRBJ1-6; D is uncertain. Deletions cut 5 bases from V and 7 bases from J, with 15 bases between. CDR3 size: 15 residues. Germline V gene sequence: CDR1 MNHEY, CDR2 SVGAGI. CDR3 in amino acids: CASSTETGLNSPLHF. Here the CDR3 DNA reads TGTGCCAGCAGTACCGAGACGGGTCTGAATTCACCCCTCCACTTT.

In its sample, this clonotype was seen a few times. J is TRBJ2-7 and V is TRBV27, with TRBD1 as a possible D gene (5 bases). This CDR3 spans 17 amino acids. The germline gives CDR1 MNHEY, CDR2 SMNVEV (reference sequence). V was trimmed by 8 bases and J by 2 bases, leaving 25 bases between them. CDR3 nucleotide sequence: TGTGCCAGCCGCGCCCGATTTTTCCAGGGTGAAGCCTACGAGCAGTACTTC. Residues: CASRARFFQGEAYEQYF.

In its sample, this clonotype was seen a few times. The chain recombines TRBV18 with TRBJ1-1, with TRBD1 matching 8 bases. Trimming cost V 5 bases and J 1 base; bases outside gene matches: 6. Per germline, CDR1 KGHSH and CDR2 LQKENI. This CDR3 is 15 amino acids long. The DNA of the CDR3 is TGTGCCAGCTCATTGGGACAGGCCCCGAACACTGAAGCTTTCTTT. It codes for CASSLGQAPNTEAFF.

V and J are TRBV29-1 and TRBJ1-1, with D possibly TRBD1 on 5 matching bases. Trimming removed 5 bases from V and 1 base from J, with 8 bases in between. Germline V gene data show CDR1 as SQVTM and CDR2 as ANQGSEA. This CDR3 has 12 amino acids. The CDR3 protein is CSVQGWNTEAFF. Here the CDR3 DNA reads TGCAGCGTTCAGGGCTGGAACACTGAAGCTTTCTTT.

The V gene is TRBV29-1, the J gene TRBJ1-2; no clear D. V shed 1 base and J shed 7 bases, with 10 bases lying between them. Germline V lookup: CDR1 SQVTM, CDR2 ANQGSEA. This CDR3 comprises 12 residues. The CDR3 DNA reads TGCAGCGTTGAAGTTTTAGTATCTGGCTACACCTTC. As protein: CSVEVLVSGYTF.

The V and J genes are TRBV27 and TRBJ2-1, with D tentatively TRBD1 (5 bases). V lost 8 bases and J lost 3, with 11 bases in between. This CDR3 spans 13 amino acids. In germline, CDR1 is MNHEY, CDR2 SMNVEV (reference sequence). The CDR3 spells CASSGQGYNEQFF. CDR3 sequence (DNA): TGTGCCAGCTCCGGCCAGGGCTACAATGAGCAGTTCTTC.

The CDR3 sequence: CAWTEAGATGELFF. DNA of the CDR3: TGTGCCTGGACGGAAGCGGGGGCCACCGGGGAGCTGTTTTTT. The rearrangement joins TRBV30 to TRBJ2-2, with 8 bases lining up with TRBD2. V lost 4 bases and J lost 4; bases outside the gene matches: 5. The CDR3 runs to 14 residues. CDR1 is GTSNPN and CDR2 is SVGIG in the germline V gene (reference sequence).

V and J are TRBV29-1 and TRBJ1-1; D is possibly TRBD1 (5 bases). V was pared by 6 bases and J by 3 bases, with 17 bases between. CDR1 is SQVTM and CDR2 is ANQGSEA in the germline V gene. The CDR3 spans 14 residues. The CDR3 DNA follows: TGCAGCGTAGTAACCCTGGCCAGGGACACTGAAGCTTTCTTT. Residues: CSVVTLARDTEAFF.

V gene TRBV10-3 combines with J gene TRBJ2-1, with D uncertain. The germline gives CDR1 ENHRY, CDR2 SYGVKD. V lost 0 bases, J lost 6 bases, and 3 bases lay in between. The CDR3 has 12 amino acids. CDR3 DNA: TGTGCCATCAGTGAGTCTCCCAATGAGCAGTTCTTC. Translated: CAISESPNEQFF.

This chain connects TRBV29-1 to TRBJ2-3; 7 positions match TRBD1. The length of the CDR3 is 15 residues. CDR1 is SQVTM, CDR2 ANQGSEA, per germline. V was pared by 6 bases and J by 2 bases, with 11 bases of the junction left unmatched. CDR3 DNA sequence: TGCAGCGTGGATGCTCGGGACAGAGCCACAGATACGCAGTATTTT. This sequence encodes CSVDARDRATDTQYF.